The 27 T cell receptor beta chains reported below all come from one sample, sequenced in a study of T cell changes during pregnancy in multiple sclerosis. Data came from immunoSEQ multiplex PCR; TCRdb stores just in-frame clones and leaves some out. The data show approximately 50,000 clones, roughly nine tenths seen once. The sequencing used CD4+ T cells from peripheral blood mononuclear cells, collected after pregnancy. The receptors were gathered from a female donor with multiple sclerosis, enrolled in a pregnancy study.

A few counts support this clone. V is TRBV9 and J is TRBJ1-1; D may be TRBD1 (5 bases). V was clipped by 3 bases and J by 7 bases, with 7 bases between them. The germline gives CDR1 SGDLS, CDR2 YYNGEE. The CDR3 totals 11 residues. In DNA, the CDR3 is TGTGCCAGCAGCGGCGACAGTGAAGCTTTCTTT. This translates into CASSGDSEAFF. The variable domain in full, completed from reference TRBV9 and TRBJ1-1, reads DSGVTQTPKHLITATGQRVTLRCSPRSGDLSVYWYQQSLDQGLQFLIQYYNGEERAKGNILERFSAQQFPDLHSELNLSSLELGDSALYFCASSGDSEAFFGQGTRLTVV.

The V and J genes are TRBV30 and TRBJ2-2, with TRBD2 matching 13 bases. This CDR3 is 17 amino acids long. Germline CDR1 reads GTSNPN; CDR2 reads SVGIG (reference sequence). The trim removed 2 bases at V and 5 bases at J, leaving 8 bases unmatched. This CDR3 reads CAWSSRLAGGVTGELFF. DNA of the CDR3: TGTGCCTGGAGTTCAAGACTAGCGGGAGGTGTGACCGGGGAGCTGTTTTTT.

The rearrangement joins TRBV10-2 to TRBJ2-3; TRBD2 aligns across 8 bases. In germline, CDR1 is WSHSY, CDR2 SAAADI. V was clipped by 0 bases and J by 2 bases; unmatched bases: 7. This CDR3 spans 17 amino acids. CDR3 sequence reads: CASSESKTGGVTDTQYF. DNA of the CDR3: TGCGCCAGCAGTGAGTCGAAAACGGGAGGGGTCACAGATACGCAGTATTTT.

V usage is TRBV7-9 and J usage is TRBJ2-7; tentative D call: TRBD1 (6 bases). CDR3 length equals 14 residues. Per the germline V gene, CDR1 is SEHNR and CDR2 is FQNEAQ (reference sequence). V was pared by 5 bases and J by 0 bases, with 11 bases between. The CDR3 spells CASSLRGNSYEQYF. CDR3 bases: TGTGCCAGCAGCCTAAGGGGGAACTCCTACGAGCAGTACTTC.

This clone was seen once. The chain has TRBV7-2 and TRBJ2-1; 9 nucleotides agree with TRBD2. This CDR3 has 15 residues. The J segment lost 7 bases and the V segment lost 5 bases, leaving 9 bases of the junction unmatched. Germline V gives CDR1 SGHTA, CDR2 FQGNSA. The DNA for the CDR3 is TGTGCCAGCAGCCGCCTCGGGACTAGCCTGAATGAGCAGTTCTTC. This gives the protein CASSRLGTSLNEQFF. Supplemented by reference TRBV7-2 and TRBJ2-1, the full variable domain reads GAGVSQSPSNKVTEKGKDVELRCDPISGHTALYWYRQSLGQGLEFLIYFQGNSAPDKSGLPSDRFSAERTGGSVSTLTIQRTQQEDSAVYLCASSRLGTSLNEQFFGPGTRLTVL.

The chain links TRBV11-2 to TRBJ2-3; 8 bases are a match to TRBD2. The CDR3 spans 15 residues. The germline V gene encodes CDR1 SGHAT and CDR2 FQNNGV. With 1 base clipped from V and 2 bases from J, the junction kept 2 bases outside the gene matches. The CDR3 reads CASSLGGRHTDTQYF. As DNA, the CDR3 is TGTGCCAGCAGCTTAGGCGGGAGGCACACAGATACGCAGTATTTT.

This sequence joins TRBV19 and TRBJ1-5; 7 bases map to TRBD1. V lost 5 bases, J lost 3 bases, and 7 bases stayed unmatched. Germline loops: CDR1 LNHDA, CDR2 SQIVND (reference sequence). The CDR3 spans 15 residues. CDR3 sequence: CASSAGQASNQPQHF. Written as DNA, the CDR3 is TGTGCCAGTAGTGCCGGACAGGCCTCCAATCAGCCCCAGCATTTT.

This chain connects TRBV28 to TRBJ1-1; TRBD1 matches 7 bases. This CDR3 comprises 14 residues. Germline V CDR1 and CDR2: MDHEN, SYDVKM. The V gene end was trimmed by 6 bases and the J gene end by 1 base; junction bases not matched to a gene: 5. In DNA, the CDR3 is TGTGCCAGCAGGATGGGACAGACGAACACTGAAGCTTTCTTT. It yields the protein CASRMGQTNTEAFF.

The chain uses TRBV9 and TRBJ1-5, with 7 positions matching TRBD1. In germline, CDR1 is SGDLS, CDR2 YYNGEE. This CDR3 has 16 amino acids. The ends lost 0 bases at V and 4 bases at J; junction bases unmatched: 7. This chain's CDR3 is CASSVGSGGLNQPQHF. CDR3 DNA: TGTGCCAGCAGCGTAGGTTCAGGGGGGTTGAATCAGCCCCAGCATTTT.

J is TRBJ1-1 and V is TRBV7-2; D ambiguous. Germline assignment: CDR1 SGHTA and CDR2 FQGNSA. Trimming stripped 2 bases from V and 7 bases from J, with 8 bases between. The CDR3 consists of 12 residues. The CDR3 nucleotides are TGTGCCAGCAGCTTACTAGGTCTTGAAGCTTTCTTT. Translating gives CASSLLGLEAFF. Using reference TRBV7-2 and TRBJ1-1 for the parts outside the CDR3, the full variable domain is GAGVSQSPSNKVTEKGKDVELRCDPISGHTALYWYRQSLGQGLEFLIYFQGNSAPDKSGLPSDRFSAERTGGSVSTLTIQRTQQEDSAVYLCASSLLGLEAFFGQGTRLTVV.

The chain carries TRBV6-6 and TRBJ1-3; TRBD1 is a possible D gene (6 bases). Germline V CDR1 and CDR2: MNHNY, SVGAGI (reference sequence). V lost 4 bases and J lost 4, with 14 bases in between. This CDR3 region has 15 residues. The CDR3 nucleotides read TGTGCCAGCAGTTCCATTGACAGGAACGGAAACACCATATATTTT. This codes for CASSSIDRNGNTIYF.

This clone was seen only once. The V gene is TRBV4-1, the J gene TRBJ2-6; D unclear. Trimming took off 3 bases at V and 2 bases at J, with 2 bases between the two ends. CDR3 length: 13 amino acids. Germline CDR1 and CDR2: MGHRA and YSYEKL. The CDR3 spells CASSHTGANVLTF. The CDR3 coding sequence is TGCGCCAGCAGCCATACTGGGGCCAACGTCCTGACTTTC.

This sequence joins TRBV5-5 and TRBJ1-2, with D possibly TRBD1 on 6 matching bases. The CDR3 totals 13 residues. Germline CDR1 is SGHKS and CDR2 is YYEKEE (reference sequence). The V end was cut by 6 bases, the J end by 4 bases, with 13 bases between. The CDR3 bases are TGTGCCAGCACAGGGGATTGGACCTATGGCTACACCTTC. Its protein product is CASTGDWTYGYTF.

The CDR3 loop reads CASSQEAGYYGYTF. The CDR3 coding sequence is TGCGCCAGCAGCCAAGAAGCAGGGTACTATGGCTACACCTTC. This rearrangement joins TRBV4-1 to TRBJ1-2, with D possibly TRBD1 on 5 matching bases. The CDR3 runs 14 residues. Germline values: CDR1 MGHRA, CDR2 YSYEKL. Trimming left V 0 bases short and J 3 bases short, with 8 bases between.

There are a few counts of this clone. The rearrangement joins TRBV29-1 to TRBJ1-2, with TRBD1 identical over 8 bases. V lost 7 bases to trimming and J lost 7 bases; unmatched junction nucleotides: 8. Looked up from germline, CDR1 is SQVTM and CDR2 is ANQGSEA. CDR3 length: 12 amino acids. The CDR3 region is CSARQGRSGYTF. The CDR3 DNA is TGCAGCGCCAGACAGGGGAGATCTGGCTACACCTTC. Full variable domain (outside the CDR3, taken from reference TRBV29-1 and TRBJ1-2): SAVISQKPSRDICQRGTSLTIQCQVDSQVTMMFWYRQQPGQSLTLIATANQGSEATYESGFVIDKFPISRPNLTFSTLTVSNMSPEDSSIYLCSARQGRSGYTFGSGTRLTVV.

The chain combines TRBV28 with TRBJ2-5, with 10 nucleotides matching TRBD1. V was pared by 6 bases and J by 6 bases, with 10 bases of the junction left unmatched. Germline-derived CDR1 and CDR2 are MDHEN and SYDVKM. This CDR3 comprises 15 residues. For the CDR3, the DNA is TGTGCCAGCAGCGCCCCCGGGACAGGGGTCAAGACCCAGTACTTC. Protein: CASSAPGTGVKTQYF.

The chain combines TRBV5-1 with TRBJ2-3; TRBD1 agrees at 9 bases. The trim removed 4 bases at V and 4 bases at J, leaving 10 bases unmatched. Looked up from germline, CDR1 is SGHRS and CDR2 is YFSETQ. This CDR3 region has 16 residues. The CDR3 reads CASSNAWTGEADTQYF. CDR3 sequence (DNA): TGCGCCAGCAGCAACGCCTGGACAGGGGAGGCAGATACGCAGTATTTT.

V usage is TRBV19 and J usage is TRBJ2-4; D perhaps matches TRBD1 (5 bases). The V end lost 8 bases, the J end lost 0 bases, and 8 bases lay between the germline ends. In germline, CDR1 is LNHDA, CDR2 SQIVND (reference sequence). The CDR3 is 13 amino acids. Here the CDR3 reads CASGQGAKNIQYF. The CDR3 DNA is TGTGCCAGTGGGCAGGGAGCCAAAAACATTCAGTACTTC.

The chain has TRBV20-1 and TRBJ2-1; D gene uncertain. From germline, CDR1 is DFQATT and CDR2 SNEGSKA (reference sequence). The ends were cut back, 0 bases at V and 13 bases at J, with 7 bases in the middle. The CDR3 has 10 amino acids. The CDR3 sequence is CSARDAVQFF. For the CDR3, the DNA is TGCAGTGCTAGAGATGCGGTCCAGTTCTTC.

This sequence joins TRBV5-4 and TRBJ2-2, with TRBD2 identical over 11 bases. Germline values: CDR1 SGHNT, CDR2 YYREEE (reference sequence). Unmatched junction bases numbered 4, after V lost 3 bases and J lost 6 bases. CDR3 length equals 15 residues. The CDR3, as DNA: TGTGCCAGCAGCTCCGAACTAGCGGGAGCCGGGGAGCTGTTTTTT. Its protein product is CASSSELAGAGELFF.

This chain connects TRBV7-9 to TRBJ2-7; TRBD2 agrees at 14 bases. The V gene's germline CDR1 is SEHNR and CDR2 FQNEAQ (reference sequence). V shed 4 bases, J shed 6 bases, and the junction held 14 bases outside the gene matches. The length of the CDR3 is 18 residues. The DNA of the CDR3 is TGTGCCAGCAGCTCCATAGGACTAGCGGGAGGAACCGCGACCGAGCAGTACTTC. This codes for CASSSIGLAGGTATEQYF.

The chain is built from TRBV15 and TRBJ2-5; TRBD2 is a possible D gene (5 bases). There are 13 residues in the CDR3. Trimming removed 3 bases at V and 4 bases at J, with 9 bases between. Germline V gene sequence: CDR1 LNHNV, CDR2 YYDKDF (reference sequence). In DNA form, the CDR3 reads TGTGCCACCAGCAGGAGCAGCGGAGAGACCCAGTACTTC. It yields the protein CATSRSSGETQYF.

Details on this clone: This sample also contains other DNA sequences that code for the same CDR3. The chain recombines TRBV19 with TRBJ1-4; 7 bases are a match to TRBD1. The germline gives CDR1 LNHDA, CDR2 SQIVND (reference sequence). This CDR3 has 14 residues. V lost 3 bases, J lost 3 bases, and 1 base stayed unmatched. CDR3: CASSIGTANEKLFF. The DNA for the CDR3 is TGTGCCAGTAGTATCGGGACAGCTAATGAAAAACTGTTTTTT.

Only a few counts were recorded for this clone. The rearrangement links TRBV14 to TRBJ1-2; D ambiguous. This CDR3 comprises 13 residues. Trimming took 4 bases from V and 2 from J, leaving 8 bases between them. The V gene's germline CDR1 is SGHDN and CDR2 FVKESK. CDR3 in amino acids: CASSPGRNYGYTF. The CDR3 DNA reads TGTGCCAGCAGCCCCGGGAGGAACTATGGCTACACCTTC.

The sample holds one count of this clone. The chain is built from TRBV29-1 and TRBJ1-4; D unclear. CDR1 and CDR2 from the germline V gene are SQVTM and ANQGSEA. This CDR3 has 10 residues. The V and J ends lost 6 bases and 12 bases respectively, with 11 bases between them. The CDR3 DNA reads TGCAGCGTGTGGGAGGTCGAACTGTTTTTT. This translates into CSVWEVELFF.

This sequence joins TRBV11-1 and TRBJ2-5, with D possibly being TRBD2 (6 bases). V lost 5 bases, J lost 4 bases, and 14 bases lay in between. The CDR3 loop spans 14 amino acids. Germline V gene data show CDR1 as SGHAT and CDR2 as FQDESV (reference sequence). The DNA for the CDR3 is TGTGCCAGCAGCCCCAGACTAGTACGAGAGACCCAGTACTTC. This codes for CASSPRLVRETQYF.

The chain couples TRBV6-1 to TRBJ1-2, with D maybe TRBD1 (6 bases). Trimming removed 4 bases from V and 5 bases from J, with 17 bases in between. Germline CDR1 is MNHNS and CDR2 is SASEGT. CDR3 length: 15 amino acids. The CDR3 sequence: CASSGTVSSLYGYTF. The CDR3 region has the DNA TGTGCCAGCAGTGGGACAGTATCCTCGTTATATGGCTACACCTTC.